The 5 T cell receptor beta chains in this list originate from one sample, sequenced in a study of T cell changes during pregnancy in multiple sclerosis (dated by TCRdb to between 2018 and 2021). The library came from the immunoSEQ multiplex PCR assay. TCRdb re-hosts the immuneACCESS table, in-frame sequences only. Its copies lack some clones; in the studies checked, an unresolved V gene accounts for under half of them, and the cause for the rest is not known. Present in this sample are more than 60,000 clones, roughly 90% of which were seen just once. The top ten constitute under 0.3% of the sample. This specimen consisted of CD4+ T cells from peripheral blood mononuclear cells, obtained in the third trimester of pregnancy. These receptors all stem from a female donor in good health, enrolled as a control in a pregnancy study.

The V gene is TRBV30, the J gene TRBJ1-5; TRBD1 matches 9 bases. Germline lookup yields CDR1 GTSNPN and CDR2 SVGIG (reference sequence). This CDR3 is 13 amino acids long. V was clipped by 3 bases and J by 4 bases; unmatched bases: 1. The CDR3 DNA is TGTGCCTGGAGGGGGACAGGGAATCAGCCCCAGCATTTT. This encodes CAWRGTGNQPQHF.

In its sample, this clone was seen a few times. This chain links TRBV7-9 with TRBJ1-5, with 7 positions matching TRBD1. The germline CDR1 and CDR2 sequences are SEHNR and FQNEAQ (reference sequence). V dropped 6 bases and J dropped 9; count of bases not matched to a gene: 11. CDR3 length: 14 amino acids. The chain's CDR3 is CASSPGQAFSPQHF. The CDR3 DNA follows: TGTGCCAGCAGTCCTGGACAGGCCTTTTCGCCCCAGCATTTT.

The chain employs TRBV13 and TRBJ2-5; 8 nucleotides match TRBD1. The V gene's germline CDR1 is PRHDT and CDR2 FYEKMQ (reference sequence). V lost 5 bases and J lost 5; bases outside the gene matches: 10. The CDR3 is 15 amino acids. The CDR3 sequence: CASSPRTGQGETQYF. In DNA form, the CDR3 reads TGTGCCAGCAGCCCCCGGACAGGGCAGGGGGAGACCCAGTACTTC.

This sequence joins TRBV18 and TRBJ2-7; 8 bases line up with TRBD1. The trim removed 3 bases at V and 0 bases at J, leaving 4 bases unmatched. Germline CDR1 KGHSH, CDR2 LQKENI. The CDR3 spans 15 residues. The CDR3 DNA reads TGTGCCAGCTCACCCGCCGGGACAGGCTCCTACGAGCAGTACTTC. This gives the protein CASSPAGTGSYEQYF.

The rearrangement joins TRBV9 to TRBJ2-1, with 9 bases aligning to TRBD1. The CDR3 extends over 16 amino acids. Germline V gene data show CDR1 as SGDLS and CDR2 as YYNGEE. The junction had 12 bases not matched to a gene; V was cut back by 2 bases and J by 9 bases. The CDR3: CASSVGQGRVGAEQFF. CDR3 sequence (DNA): TGTGCCAGCAGCGTGGGACAGGGACGGGTTGGAGCTGAGCAGTTCTTC.